This T cell receptor beta chain was retrieved from a study of T cell repertoires in cytomegalovirus infection. About the study: It can be stated that public TCR beta signatures indicated CMV infection as well as a matching HLA type. Regarding the study as a whole: CMV carriers with the relevant HLA were identified by cumulative public TCR beta family frequency. Dominating the ex vivo response were TCR beta clonotypes that were CMV-specific and HLA-C-restricted.

Trimming removed 4 bases at V and 6 bases at J, with 10 bases between. There are 11 residues in the CDR3. The V gene's germline CDR1 is SQVTM and CDR2 ANQGSEA. Points on this clonotype: The antigen remains undetermined.

One entry per CDR3 protein, called by TCRdb with MiXCR from the reads. The sample shows some 110,000 distinct CDR3 sequences, over 9% of them seen only once. This rearrangement joins TRBV29-1 to TRBJ2-7; possibly TRBD2 for D (7 bases). The receptor comes from a human donor in good health (CMV status not recorded). Some clones in this sample may be carry-over from other donors' samples. Specimen: PBMCs, sequenced either directly or after in vitro stimulation (not recorded which). This CDR3 is CSVGEGVEQYF. CDR3 nucleotides: TGCAGCGTTGGGGAGGGGGTCGAGCAGTACTTC.